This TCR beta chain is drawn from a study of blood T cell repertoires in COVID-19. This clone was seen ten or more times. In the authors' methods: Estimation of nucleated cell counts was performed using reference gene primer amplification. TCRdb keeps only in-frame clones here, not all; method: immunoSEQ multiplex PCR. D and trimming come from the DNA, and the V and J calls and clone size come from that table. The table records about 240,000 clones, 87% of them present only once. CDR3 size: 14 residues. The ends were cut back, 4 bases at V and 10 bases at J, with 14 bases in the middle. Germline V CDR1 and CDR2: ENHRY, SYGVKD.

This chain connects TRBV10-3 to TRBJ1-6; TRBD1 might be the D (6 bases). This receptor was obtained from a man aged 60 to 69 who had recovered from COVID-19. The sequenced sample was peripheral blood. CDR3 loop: CAISALTGDSPLHF. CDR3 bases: TGTGCCATCAGTGCCTTGACAGGTGACTCACCCCTCCACTTT.